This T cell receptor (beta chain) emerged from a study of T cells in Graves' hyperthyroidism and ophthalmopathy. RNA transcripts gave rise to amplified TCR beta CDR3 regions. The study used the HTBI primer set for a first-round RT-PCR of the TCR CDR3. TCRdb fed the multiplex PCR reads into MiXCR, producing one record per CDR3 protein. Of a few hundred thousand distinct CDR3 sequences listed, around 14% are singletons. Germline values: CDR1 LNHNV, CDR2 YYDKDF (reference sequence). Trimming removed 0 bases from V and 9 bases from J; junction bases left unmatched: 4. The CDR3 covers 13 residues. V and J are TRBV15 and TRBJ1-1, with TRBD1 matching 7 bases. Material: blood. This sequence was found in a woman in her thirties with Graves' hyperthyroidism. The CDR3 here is CATSRELTGKAFF. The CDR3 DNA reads TGTGCCACCAGCAGAGAATTGACAGGGAAAGCTTTCTTT.